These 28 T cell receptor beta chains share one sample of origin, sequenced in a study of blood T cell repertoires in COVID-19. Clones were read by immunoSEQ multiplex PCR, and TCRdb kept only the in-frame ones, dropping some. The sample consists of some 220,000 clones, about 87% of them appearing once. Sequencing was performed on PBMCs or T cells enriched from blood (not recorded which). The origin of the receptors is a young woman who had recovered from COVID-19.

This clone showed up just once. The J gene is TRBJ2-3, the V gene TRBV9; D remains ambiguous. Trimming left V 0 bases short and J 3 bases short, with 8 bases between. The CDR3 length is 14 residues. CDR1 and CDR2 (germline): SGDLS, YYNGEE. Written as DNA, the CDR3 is TGTGCCAGCAGCGTAGGGGCCCTAACAGATACGCAGTATTTT. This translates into CASSVGALTDTQYF.

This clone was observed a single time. The DNA of the CDR3 is TGTGCCAGCAGCGTTGGGACAGGGTGGAACTATGGCTACACCTTC. Amino acids: CASSVGTGWNYGYTF. The J gene is TRBJ1-2, the V gene TRBV11-2, with TRBD1 matching 9 bases. The trim removed 5 bases at V and 2 bases at J, leaving 6 bases unmatched. This CDR3 is built from 15 residues. Germline loops: CDR1 SGHAT, CDR2 FQNNGV.

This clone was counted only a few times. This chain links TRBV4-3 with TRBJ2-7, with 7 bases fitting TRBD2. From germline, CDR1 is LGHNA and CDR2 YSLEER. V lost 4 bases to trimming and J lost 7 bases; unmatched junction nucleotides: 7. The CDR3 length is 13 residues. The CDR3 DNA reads TGCGCCAGCAGCCGAAGCGGGGTTGGGGAGCAGTACTTC. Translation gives CASSRSGVGEQYF.

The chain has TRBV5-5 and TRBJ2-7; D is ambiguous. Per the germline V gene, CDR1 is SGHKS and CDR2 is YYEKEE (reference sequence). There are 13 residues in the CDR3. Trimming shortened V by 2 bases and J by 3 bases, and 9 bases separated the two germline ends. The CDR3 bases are TGTGCCAGCAGCTTTACATCTTACTACGAGCAGTACTTC. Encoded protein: CASSFTSYYEQYF.

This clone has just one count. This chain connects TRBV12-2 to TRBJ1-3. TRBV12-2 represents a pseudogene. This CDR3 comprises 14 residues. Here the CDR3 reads CARRRGGSGNTIYF. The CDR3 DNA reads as TGTGCAAGGAGACGGGGGGGCTCTGGAAACACCATATATTTT.

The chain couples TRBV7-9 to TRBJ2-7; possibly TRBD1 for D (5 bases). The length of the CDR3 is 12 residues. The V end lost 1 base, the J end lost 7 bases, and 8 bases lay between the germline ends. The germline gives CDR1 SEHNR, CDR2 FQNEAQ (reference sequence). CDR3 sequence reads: CASSLEGWEQYF. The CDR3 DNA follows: TGTGCCAGCAGCTTAGAGGGGTGGGAGCAGTACTTC.

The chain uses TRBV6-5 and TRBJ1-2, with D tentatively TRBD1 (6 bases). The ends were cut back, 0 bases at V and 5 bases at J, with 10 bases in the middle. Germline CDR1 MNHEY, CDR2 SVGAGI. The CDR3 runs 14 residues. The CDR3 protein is CASSYSRGGYGYTF. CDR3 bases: TGTGCCAGCAGTTACTCGAGAGGGGGATATGGCTACACCTTC.

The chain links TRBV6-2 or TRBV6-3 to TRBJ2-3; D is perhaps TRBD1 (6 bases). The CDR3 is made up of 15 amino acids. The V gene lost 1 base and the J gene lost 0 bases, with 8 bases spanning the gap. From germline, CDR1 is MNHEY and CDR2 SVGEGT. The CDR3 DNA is TGTGCCAGCAGTTACTTTGGGACAAGCACAGATACGCAGTATTTT. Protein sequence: CASSYFGTSTDTQYF.

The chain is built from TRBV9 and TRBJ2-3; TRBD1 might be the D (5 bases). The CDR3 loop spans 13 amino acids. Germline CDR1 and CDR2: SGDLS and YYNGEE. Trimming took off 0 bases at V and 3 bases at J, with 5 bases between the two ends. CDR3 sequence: CASSVEGTDTQYF. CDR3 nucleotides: TGTGCCAGCAGCGTAGAGGGGACAGATACGCAGTATTTT.

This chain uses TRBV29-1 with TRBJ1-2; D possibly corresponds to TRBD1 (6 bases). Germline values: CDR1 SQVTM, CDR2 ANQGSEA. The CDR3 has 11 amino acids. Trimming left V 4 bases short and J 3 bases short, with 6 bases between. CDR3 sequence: CSVAGDYGYTF. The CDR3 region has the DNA TGCAGCGTTGCAGGGGACTATGGCTACACCTTC.

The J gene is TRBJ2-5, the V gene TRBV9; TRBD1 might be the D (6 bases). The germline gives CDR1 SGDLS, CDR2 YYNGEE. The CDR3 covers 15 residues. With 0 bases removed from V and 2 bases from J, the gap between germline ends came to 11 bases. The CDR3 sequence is CASSVEGGQQETQYF. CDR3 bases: TGTGCCAGCAGCGTAGAAGGAGGACAGCAAGAGACCCAGTACTTC.

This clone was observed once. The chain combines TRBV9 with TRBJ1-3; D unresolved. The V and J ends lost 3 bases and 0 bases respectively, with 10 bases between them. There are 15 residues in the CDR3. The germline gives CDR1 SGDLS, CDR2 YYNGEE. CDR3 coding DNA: TGTGCCAGCAGCGGAACGAGGAGCTCTGGAAACACCATATATTTT. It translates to CASSGTRSSGNTIYF.

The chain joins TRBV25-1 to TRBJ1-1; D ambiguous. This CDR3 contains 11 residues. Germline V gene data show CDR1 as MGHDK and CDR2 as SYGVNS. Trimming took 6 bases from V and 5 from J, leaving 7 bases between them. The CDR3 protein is CASRTGTEAFF. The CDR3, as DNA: TGTGCCAGCAGGACCGGGACTGAAGCTTTCTTT. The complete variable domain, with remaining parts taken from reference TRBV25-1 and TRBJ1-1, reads EADIYQTPRYLVIGTGKKITLECSQTMGHDKMYWYQQDPGMELHLIHYSYGVNSTEKGDLSSESTVSRIRTEHFPLTLESARPSHTSQYLCASRTGTEAFFGQGTRLTVV.

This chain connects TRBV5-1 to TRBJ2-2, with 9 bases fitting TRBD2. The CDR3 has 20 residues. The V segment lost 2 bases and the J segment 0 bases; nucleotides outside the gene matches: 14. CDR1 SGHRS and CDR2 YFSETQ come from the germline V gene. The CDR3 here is CASSFGEGQLAGANTGELFF. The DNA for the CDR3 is TGCGCCAGCAGCTTCGGGGAAGGGCAATTAGCGGGGGCGAACACCGGGGAGCTGTTTTTT.

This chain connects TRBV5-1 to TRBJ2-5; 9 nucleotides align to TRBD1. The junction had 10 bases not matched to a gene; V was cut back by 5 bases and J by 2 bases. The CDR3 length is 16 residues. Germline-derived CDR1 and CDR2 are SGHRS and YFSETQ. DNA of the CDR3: TGCGCCAGCAGGGTCGACGGGACAGGGTCTCAAGAGACCCAGTACTTC. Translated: CASRVDGTGSQETQYF. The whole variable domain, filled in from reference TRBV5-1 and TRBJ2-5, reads KAGVTQTPRYLIKTRGQQVTLSCSPISGHRSVSWYQQTPGQGLQFLFEYFSETQRNKGNFPGRFSGRQFSNSRSEMNVSTLELGDSALYLCASRVDGTGSQETQYFGPGTRLLVL.

The CDR3 coding sequence is TGCGCCAGCAGCCAGGGGGGACAGGGCTATAATTCACCCCTCCACTTT. Translation: CASSQGGQGYNSPLHF. The V call is TRBV4-1, the J call TRBJ1-6, with TRBD1 matching 9 bases. Looked up from germline, CDR1 is MGHRA and CDR2 is YSYEKL. V lost 3 bases and J lost 3; bases outside the gene matches: 3. This CDR3 region has 16 residues.

The DNA for the CDR3 is TGCGCCAGCAGCTTAGGGATCCAGGGTCAGCCCCAGCATTTT. Translation: CASSLGIQGQPQHF. The chain employs TRBV5-1 and TRBJ1-5; a possible D gene is TRBD1 (5 bases). CDR1 and CDR2 from the germline V gene are SGHRS and YFSETQ. Between the trimmed V and J ends, which lost 2 bases and 6 bases, there was a span of 12 bases. The CDR3 spans 14 residues.

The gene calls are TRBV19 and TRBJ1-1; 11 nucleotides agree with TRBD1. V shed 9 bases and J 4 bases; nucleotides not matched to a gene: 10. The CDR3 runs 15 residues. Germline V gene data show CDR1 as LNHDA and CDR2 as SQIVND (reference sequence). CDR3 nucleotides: TGTGCCAGCCTCTTGGACAGGGGGCAAACCACTGAAGCTTTCTTT. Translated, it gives CASLLDRGQTTEAFF.

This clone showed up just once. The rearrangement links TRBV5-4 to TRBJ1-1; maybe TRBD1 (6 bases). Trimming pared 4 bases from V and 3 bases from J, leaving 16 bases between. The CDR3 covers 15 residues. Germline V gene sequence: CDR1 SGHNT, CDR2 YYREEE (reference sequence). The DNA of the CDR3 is TGTGCCAGCAGCCGGGGCGGCAGGGGCGACACTGAAGCTTTCTTT. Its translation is CASSRGGRGDTEAFF.

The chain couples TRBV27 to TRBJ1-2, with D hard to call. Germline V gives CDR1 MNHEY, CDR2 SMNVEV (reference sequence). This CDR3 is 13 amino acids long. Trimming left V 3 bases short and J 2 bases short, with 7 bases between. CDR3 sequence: CASSFAENYGYTF. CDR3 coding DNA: TGTGCCAGCAGTTTCGCAGAAAACTATGGCTACACCTTC.

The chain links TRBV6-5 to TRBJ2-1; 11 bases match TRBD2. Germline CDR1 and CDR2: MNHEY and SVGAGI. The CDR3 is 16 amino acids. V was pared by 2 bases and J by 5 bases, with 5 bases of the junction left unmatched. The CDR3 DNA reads TGTGCCAGCAGTTACCTTCTAGCGGGGGGTAACAATGAGCAGTTCTTC. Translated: CASSYLLAGGNNEQFF.

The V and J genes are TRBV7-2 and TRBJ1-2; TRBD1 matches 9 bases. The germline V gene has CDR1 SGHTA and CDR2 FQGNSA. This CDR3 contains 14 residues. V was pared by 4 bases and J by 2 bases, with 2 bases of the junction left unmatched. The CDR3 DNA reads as TGTGCCAGCAGCTCGACAGGGGGGAACTATGGCTACACCTTC. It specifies CASSSTGGNYGYTF.

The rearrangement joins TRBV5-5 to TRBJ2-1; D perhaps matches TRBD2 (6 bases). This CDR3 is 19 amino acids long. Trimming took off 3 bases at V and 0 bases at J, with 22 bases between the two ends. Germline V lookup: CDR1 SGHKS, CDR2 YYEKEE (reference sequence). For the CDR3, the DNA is TGTGCCAGCAGCTATGTTAGCGGTGGTTTATTAAACTCCTACAATGAGCAGTTCTTC. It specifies CASSYVSGGLLNSYNEQFF.

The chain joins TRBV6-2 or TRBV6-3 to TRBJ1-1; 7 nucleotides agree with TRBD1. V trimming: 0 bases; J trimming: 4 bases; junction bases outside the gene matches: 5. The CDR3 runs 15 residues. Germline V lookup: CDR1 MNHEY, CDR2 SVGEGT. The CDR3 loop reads CASSYSNRQGTEAFF. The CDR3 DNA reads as TGTGCCAGCAGTTACTCGAACCGACAGGGCACTGAAGCTTTCTTT.

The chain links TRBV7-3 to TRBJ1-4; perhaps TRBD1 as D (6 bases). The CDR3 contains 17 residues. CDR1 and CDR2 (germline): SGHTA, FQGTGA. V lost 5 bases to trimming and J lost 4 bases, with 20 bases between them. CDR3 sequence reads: CASSVPPTGTGNEKLFF. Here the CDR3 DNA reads TGTGCCAGCAGCGTACCACCCACAGGGACGGGTAATGAAAAACTGTTTTTT.

In DNA form, the CDR3 reads TGTGCCACCAGTTTGCGGGACTTCAGCAATCAGCCCCAGCATTTT. This sequence encodes CATSLRDFSNQPQHF. The J gene is TRBJ1-5, the V gene TRBV24-1, with D perhaps matching TRBD1 (5 bases). This CDR3 is 15 amino acids long. Trimming cost V 6 bases and J 1 base, with 12 bases left between them. Looked up from germline, CDR1 is KGHDR and CDR2 is SFDVKD.

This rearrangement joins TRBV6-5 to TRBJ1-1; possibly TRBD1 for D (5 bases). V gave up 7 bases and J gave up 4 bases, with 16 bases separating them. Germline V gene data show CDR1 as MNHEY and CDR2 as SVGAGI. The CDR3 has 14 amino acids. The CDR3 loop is CASTLQAVGTEAFF. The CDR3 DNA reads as TGTGCCAGCACCCTACAGGCTGTCGGCACTGAAGCTTTCTTT.

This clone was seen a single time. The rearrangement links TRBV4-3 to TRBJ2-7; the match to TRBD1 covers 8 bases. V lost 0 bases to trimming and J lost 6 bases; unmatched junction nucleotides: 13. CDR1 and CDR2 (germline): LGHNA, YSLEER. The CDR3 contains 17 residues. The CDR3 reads CASSQDRIGQGRIEQYF. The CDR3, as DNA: TGCGCCAGCAGCCAAGATAGGATTGGACAGGGAAGAATCGAGCAGTACTTC.